This TCR beta chain was sequenced in a study of T cell responses to AZD1222 COVID-19 vaccine. The repertoire was sequenced with immunoSEQ multiplex PCR; TCRdb's copy has only in-frame clones and lacks some. Among 25,000 to 35,000 clones listed, roughly nine tenths were seen once. Sequenced material: peripheral blood, taken on day 0 of AZD1222 vaccination. This sequence originates from an adult in good health.

CDR3: CASSRDTPRLDYGYTF. Here the CDR3 DNA reads TGTGCCAGCAGCAGGGACACCCCCCGGTTAGACTATGGCTACACCTTC. This chain links TRBV5-4 with TRBJ1-2; tentatively, D is TRBD1 (6 bases). The V gene lost 4 bases and the J gene lost 3 bases, with 19 bases spanning the gap. Germline V gene data show CDR1 as SGHNT and CDR2 as YYREEE (reference sequence). The CDR3 covers 16 residues.